The subject of this entry is one T cell receptor (beta chain). Antigen specificity is unknown. This CDR3 has 18 amino acids. Germline CDR1 MGHRA, CDR2 YSYEKL. Trimming left V 0 bases short and J 3 bases short, with 19 bases between. The entry originates in a study of T cells after yellow fever vaccination. Conversion of TCR transcripts into cDNA relied on 5'RACE template switching, which added a universal primer site and UMIs. TCRdb analysed the 5' RACE reads with MiXCR anew, one entry per CDR3 protein. Of some 200,000 distinct CDR3 sequences listed, approximately 10% are singletons. Study-wide results and caveats: CD4 and CD8 compartments shared a small share of clonotypes.

Sequencing was performed on CD8+ T cells sorted from PBMCs, taken 15 days after the yellow fever booster vaccination. This TCR was sampled from a man younger than 30 who received the YFV17D yellow fever vaccine. The V call is TRBV4-1, the J call TRBJ2-3, with a weak D call TRBD2 (7 bases). CDR3 loop: CASSQDIGEGGRTDTQYF. The CDR3 DNA reads TGCGCCAGCAGCCAAGATATAGGTGAGGGGGGGCGGACAGATACGCAGTATTTT.